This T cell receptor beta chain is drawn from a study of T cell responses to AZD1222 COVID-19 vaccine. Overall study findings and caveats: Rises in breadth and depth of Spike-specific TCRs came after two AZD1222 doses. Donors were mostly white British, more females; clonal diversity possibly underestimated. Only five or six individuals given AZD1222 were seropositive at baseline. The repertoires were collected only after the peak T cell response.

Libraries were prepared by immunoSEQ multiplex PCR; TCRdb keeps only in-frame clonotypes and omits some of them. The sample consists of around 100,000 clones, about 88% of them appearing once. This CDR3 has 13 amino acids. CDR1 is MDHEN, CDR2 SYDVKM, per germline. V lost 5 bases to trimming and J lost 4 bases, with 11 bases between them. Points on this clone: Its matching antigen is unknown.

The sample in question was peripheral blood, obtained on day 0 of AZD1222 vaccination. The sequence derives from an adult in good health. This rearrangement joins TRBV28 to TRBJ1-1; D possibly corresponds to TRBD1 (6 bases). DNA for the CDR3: TGTGCCAGCAGTCCGACGACAGGCACTGAAGCTTTCTTT. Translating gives CASSPTTGTEAFF.